Listed here are 8 T cell receptor beta chains from one sample, sequenced in a study of OX40 agonist ivuxolimab in advanced cancers. TCRdb's table, derived via immunoSEQ multiplex PCR, lists solely in-frame clones and lacks some. Of about 47,000 clones in the sample, around 83% were seen once. This material consisted of CD4+ or CD8+ T cells sorted from blood, taken in a trial of the OX40 agonist ivuxolimab. All receptors come from an adult with an advanced solid tumor such as melanoma, head and neck, liver or kidney cancer.

The rearrangement uses TRBV6-4 and TRBJ1-4; D ambiguous. Trimming left V 4 bases short and J 8 bases short, with 11 bases between. This CDR3 region has 13 residues. Per germline, CDR1 MRHNA and CDR2 SNTAGT. The CDR3 nucleotides are TGTGCCAGCAGTGGTGAATATGGGGAAAAACTGTTTTTT. Protein product: CASSGEYGEKLFF.

This chain joins TRBV7-9 and TRBJ1-5; D possibly corresponds to TRBD1 (5 bases). The CDR3 has 14 amino acids. Deletions cut 1 base from V and 6 bases from J, with 10 bases between. Germline V gene data show CDR1 as SEHNR and CDR2 as FQNEAQ (reference sequence). The CDR3 spells CASSLEGWGQPQHF. CDR3 sequence (DNA): TGTGCCAGCAGCTTAGAGGGGTGGGGTCAGCCCCAGCATTTT.

The chain employs TRBV7-2 and TRBJ2-6; unclear D gene. The germline CDR1 and CDR2 sequences are SGHTA and FQGNSA. The length of the CDR3 is 16 residues. V was trimmed by 2 bases and J by 4 bases, leaving 12 bases between them. The CDR3 is CASSLRSAAGANVLTF. CDR3 coding DNA: TGTGCCAGCAGCTTACGGAGCGCGGCGGGGGCCAACGTCCTGACTTTC.

The chain uses TRBV5-1 and TRBJ2-3, with D possibly TRBD2 on 6 matching bases. CDR3 size: 15 residues. CDR1 is SGHRS and CDR2 is YFSETQ in the germline V gene. The V gene lost 1 base and the J gene lost 2 bases, with 11 bases spanning the gap. CDR3 bases: TGCGCCAGCAGCTTGCCGGGAGCGGTCACAGATACGCAGTATTTT. Its protein product is CASSLPGAVTDTQYF. Filled out from reference TRBV5-1 and TRBJ2-3, the complete variable domain reads KAGVTQTPRYLIKTRGQQVTLSCSPISGHRSVSWYQQTPGQGLQFLFEYFSETQRNKGNFPGRFSGRQFSNSRSEMNVSTLELGDSALYLCASSLPGAVTDTQYFGPGTRLTVL.

The chain is built from TRBV21-1 and TRBJ2-7; TRBD1 reflects the table's D call only, with no check against the DNA. TRBV21-1 is deemed a pseudogene. The CDR3 has 19 residues. CDR3 sequence reads: CASSKGPTRGTGELYEQYF. CDR3 DNA sequence: TGTGCCAGCAGCAAAGGACCTACTAGAGGGACAGGGGAGCTCTACGAGCAGTACTTC.

The chain is built from TRBV12-5 and TRBJ2-3, with 7 bases aligning to TRBD2. The CDR3 sequence is 14 residues long. J lost 4 bases, V lost 6 bases, and 7 bases had no gene match. CDR1 and CDR2 from the germline V gene are LGHNT and FRNRAP. The CDR3 here is CASGPGGYADTQYF. CDR3 DNA: TGTGCTAGTGGCCCCGGGGGGTACGCAGATACGCAGTATTTT.

V and J are TRBV5-6 and TRBJ1-1; TRBD1 is a possible D gene (5 bases). The CDR3 is 15 residues long. V gave up 0 bases and J gave up 3 bases, with 12 bases separating them. Per germline, CDR1 SGHDT and CDR2 YYEEEE. The DNA of the CDR3 is TGTGCCAGCAGCTTGGGACAGTTGGGGTACACTGAAGCTTTCTTT. This gives the protein CASSLGQLGYTEAFF.

This chain joins TRBV4-3 and TRBJ2-1; 9 bases agree with TRBD2. From germline, CDR1 is LGHNA and CDR2 YSLEER. The junction had 8 bases not matched to a gene; V was cut back by 1 base and J by 4 bases. The CDR3 loop spans 17 amino acids. The CDR3 loop is CASSQGGGARWYNEQFF. CDR3 sequence (DNA): TGCGCCAGCAGCCAAGGCGGGGGGGCCCGTTGGTACAATGAGCAGTTCTTC.